The rows below give T cell receptor beta chains drawn from one sample of a study of shared clonotypes between healthy human individuals. The data were produced by immunoSEQ multiplex PCR, yet TCRdb's version contains in-frame clones alone and is incomplete. Of fewer than 650,000 clones in the sample, roughly four fifths are singletons; the top ten hold around 11%. Sequencing was carried out using PBMCs. The receptors originated from a middle-aged woman in good health. Some clones in this sample may be carry-over from other donors' samples. Both conserved end residues are part of each CDR3. D genes are given only for firm matches. Part of the rows lack a size; the others show once, few, many or a class for expanded clones.

>.|19|TRBV14|TRBD2|TRBJ2-1
CASSPGTSGREGYINEQFF
TGTGCCAGCAGCCCCGGGACTAGCGGGAGGGAGGGGTACATAAATGAGCAGTTCTTC
>.|15|TRBV5-1|.|TRBJ2-5
CASSLARGPQETQYF
TGCGCCAGCAGCTTGGCTAGGGGTCCCCAAGAGACCCAGTACTTC
>.|14|TRBV28|TRBD1|TRBJ2-3
CASSRGQDTDTQYF
TGTGCCAGCAGCCGGGGACAGGACACAGATACGCAGTATTTT
>once|13|TRBV6-6|.|TRBJ2-7
CASSYTSSYEQYF
TGTGCCAGCAGTTACACCAGCTCCTACGAGCAGTACTTC
>.|19|TRBV4-1|TRBD1|TRBJ1-1
CASSLFGAGTGIGSTEAFF
TGCGCCAGCAGCCTCTTCGGGGCCGGGACAGGGATCGGAAGCACTGAAGCTTTCTTT
>once|11|TRBV28|.|TRBJ1-4
CASSRTTKLFF
TGTGCCAGCAGTAGGACGACGAAACTGTTTTTT
>.|14|TRBV5-1|TRBD1|TRBJ2-3
CASSQGQRTDTQYF
TGCGCCAGCAGCCAGGGACAGCGCACAGATACGCAGTATTTT
>few|14|TRBV2|.|TRBJ2-3
CASGDLQYTDTQYF
TGTGCCAGCGGGGACTTACAGTACACAGATACGCAGTATTTT
>.|16|TRBV7-2|.|TRBJ2-7
CASSLGQELRAYEQYF
TGTGCCAGCAGCTTAGGGCAGGAGCTGAGGGCCTACGAGCAGTACTTC
>.|12|TRBV27|TRBD1|TRBJ2-7
CASSHGQGPQYF
TGTGCCAGCAGCCACGGACAGGGCCCTCAGTACTTC
>.|11|TRBV28|.|TRBJ2-2
CATVNTGELFF
TGTGCCACCGTGAACACCGGGGAGCTGTTTTTT
>few|13|TRBV18|.|TRBJ1-1
CASSSTQNTEAFF
TGTGCCAGCTCATCGACGCAGAACACTGAAGCTTTCTTT
>few|16|TRBV5-4|TRBD2|TRBJ2-7
CASSLGRLAGAHEQYF
TGTGCCAGCAGCTTGGGTAGACTAGCGGGAGCCCACGAGCAGTACTTC